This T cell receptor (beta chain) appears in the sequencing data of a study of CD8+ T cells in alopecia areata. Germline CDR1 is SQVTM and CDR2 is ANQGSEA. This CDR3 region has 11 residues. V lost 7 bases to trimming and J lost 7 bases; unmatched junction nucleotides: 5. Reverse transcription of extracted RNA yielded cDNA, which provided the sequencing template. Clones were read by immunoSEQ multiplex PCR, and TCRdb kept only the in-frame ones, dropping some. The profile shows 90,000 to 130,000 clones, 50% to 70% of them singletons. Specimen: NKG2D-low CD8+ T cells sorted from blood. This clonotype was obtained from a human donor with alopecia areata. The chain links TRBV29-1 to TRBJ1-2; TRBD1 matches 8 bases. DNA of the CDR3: TGCAGCGACGGACAGGGTGGTGGCTACACCTTC. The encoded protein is CSDGQGGGYTF.